These T cell receptor beta chains were read from a single sample in a study of beta chain features in type 1 diabetes. Profiled with immunoSEQ multiplex PCR; TCRdb holds only in-frame clones, not every one. Of fewer than 150,000 clones listed, roughly 7.2% are singletons. Source material: central memory CD4+ T cells from blood. The receptors were sampled from a woman aged 30 to 39 in good health. Each CDR3 is given with its conserved first and last residue. The order of the fields is clone size, V gene, J gene, D gene, CDR3 protein, CDR3 DNA. A D gene is named only where the DNA matches it firmly. Clone size is stated in some rows and not others, as once, few, many or a class when expanded.

many	TRBV5-1	TRBJ2-6	-	CASSFQGGSGANVLTF	TGCGCCAGCAGCTTCCAAGGAGGGTCTGGGGCCAACGTCCTGACTTTC
many	TRBV7-9	TRBJ2-3	-	CASSLEPRSTDTQYF	TGTGCCAGCAGCTTGGAGCCGCGGAGCACAGATACGCAGTATTTT
few	TRBV7-9	TRBJ2-1	TRBD2	CASSLDGRAYNEQFF	TGTGCCAGCAGCTTAGATGGGAGGGCTTACAATGAGCAGTTCTTC
many	TRBV5-4	TRBJ2-5	TRBD2	CASSQGGGSEETQYF	TGTGCCAGCAGCCAAGGAGGCGGGAGTGAGGAGACCCAGTACTTC
-	TRBV19	TRBJ2-2	-	CASSIGGGSGELFF	TGTGCCAGTAGTATTGGTGGCGGGTCCGGGGAGCTGTTTTTT
-	TRBV29-1	TRBJ2-7	TRBD1	CSVRTGGTSEQYF	TGCAGCGTCCGGACAGGGGGTACCTCCGAGCAGTACTTC
-	TRBV7-2	TRBJ2-1	TRBD2	CASSLRLAGAYYNEQFF	TGTGCCAGCAGCTTACGTCTAGCGGGAGCTTACTACAATGAGCAGTTCTTC
-	TRBV2	TRBJ2-1	TRBD1	CASSRDRLNNEQFF	TGTGCCAGCAGTCGGGACAGACTCAACAATGAGCAGTTCTTC
-	TRBV7-7	TRBJ2-7	TRBD1	CASSLANIHRGSEQYF	TGTGCTAGCAGCTTAGCGAATATCCACAGGGGGAGCGAGCAGTACTTC
few	TRBV7-2	TRBJ1-5	-	CASSWRADSNQPQHF	TGTGCCAGCAGCTGGCGGGCTGATAGCAATCAGCCCCAGCATTTT
few	TRBV5-1	TRBJ2-7	TRBD2	CASSLISGRTNEQYF	TGCGCCAGCAGCTTGATAAGCGGGAGGACCAACGAGCAGTACTTC
-	TRBV7-2	TRBJ2-6	-	CASSQFRAGANVLTF	TGCGCCAGCAGCCAATTCAGGGCTGGGGCCAACGTCCTGACTTTC
few	TRBV2	TRBJ2-1	TRBD2	CASSLETSGYNEQFF	TGTGCCAGCAGTCTGGAGACTAGCGGCTACAATGAGCAGTTCTTC
few	TRBV25-1	TRBJ2-7	-	CAIVGTPLGGEQYF	TGTGCCATCGTCGGGACTCCACTTGGAGGCGAGCAGTACTTC
-	TRBV7-6	TRBJ2-5	-	CASSLNPGVPETQYF	TGTGCCAGCAGCTTAAATCCGGGAGTGCCGGAGACCCAGTACTTC
many	TRBV20-1	TRBJ1-1	-	CSATRDSEAFF	TGCAGTGCTACACGGGACTCTGAAGCTTTCTTT
many	TRBV30	TRBJ2-3	TRBD2	CAWKRWTSATDTQYF	TGTGCCTGGAAACGGTGGACTAGCGCTACAGATACGCAGTATTTT
few	TRBV7-9	TRBJ2-3	TRBD2	CASSAASGVNTDTQYF	TGTGCCAGCAGCGCCGCTAGCGGGGTAAACACAGATACGCAGTATTTT
-	TRBV5-1	TRBJ1-5	-	CASSLEGGGGQPQHF	TGCGCCAGCAGCTTGGAGGGTGGGGGAGGTCAGCCCCAGCATTTT
few	TRBV5-4	TRBJ2-7	TRBD2	CASSHITAGGYEQYF	TGTGCCAGCAGCCACATCACAGCGGGGGGCTACGAGCAGTACTTC
few	TRBV14	TRBJ2-2	TRBD1	CASSRATGNSGELFF	TGTGCCAGCAGCCGTGCGACAGGGAATTCCGGGGAGCTGTTTTTT
few	TRBV28	TRBJ2-3	-	CASSLWGSNSDTQYF	TGTGCCAGCAGTTTATGGGGCAGCAACTCAGATACGCAGTATTTT
-	TRBV7-3	TRBJ2-7	TRBD2	CASRSGTSGIYEQYF	TGTGCCAGCAGATCCGGGACTAGCGGGATATACGAGCAGTACTTC
few	TRBV11-1	TRBJ2-7	-	CASSRAPTAYEQYF	TGTGCCAGCAGCCGTGCCCCGACAGCCTACGAGCAGTACTTC
few	TRBV7-3	TRBJ1-5	-	CASSLTGGLNQPQHF	TGTGCCAGCAGCTTAACGGGGGGGCTTAATCAGCCCCAGCATTTT
-	TRBV7-8	TRBJ2-1	TRBD2	CATSLSGTSGMGGMNEQFF	TGTGCCACCTCTCTATCCGGGACTAGCGGGATGGGTGGAATGAATGAGCAGTTCTTC
many	TRBV30	TRBJ1-5	TRBD1	CAWSYGTGRNQPQHF	TGTGCCTGGAGCTACGGGACAGGCCGCAATCAGCCCCAGCATTTT
-	TRBV9	TRBJ2-3	TRBD2	CASSVGISGKIADTQYF	TGTGCCAGCAGCGTAGGCATTAGCGGGAAGATCGCAGATACGCAGTATTTT
-	TRBV9	TRBJ2-6	TRBD1	CASSPLPGTGLSGANVLTF	TGTGCCAGCAGCCCCTTACCCGGGACAGGACTCTCTGGGGCCAACGTCCTGACTTTC
-	TRBV5-1	TRBJ1-1	-	CASSSPPGTEAFF	TGCGCCAGCAGCTCCCCACCGGGCACTGAAGCTTTCTTT
many	TRBV28	TRBJ1-1	-	CASTRAGAEAFF	TGTGCCAGCACACGCGCGGGGGCTGAAGCTTTCTTT
-	TRBV5-1	TRBJ2-1	TRBD1	CASSLGLRTGSYNEQFF	TGCGCCAGCAGCTTAGGACTTCGGACAGGTTCCTACAATGAGCAGTTCTTC
many	TRBV30	TRBJ2-5	TRBD2	CAWSAPGLAGTETQYF	TGTGCCTGGAGTGCCCCGGGACTAGCGGGAACGGAGACCCAGTACTTC
-	TRBV7-2	TRBJ1-5	-	CASSRDKGQPQHF	TGTGCCAGCAGCCGGGATAAGGGTCAGCCCCAGCATTTT
many	TRBV7-9	TRBJ2-2	TRBD2	CASSQLAGSNTGELFF	TGTGCCAGCAGCCAACTAGCGGGATCGAACACCGGGGAGCTGTTTTTT
few	TRBV7-2	TRBJ2-6	-	CASSLAGSSGANVLTF	TGTGCCAGCAGCTTAGCAGGGAGCTCTGGGGCCAACGTCCTGACTTTC
few	TRBV30	TRBJ2-1	TRBD2	CAWSVQAGGRDEQFF	TGTGCCTGGAGTGTCCAGGCGGGAGGGAGGGATGAGCAGTTCTTC
few	TRBV4-3	TRBJ2-7	TRBD2	CASSQAIDGRAYEQYF	TGCGCCAGCAGCCAAGCTATTGACGGGAGGGCCTACGAGCAGTACTTC
-	TRBV12-5	TRBJ1-1	-	CASGLDGQENTEAFF	TGTGCTAGTGGTTTAGATGGCCAGGAGAACACTGAAGCTTTCTTT
few	TRBV7-2	TRBJ2-7	TRBD1	CASSPRTGTTYEQYF	TGTGCCAGCAGCCCAAGGACAGGGACCACATACGAGCAGTACTTC
-	TRBV28	TRBJ2-1	TRBD1	CASSFPRQGKQFF	TGTGCCAGCAGTTTTCCGAGACAGGGTAAGCAGTTCTTC
few	TRBV9	TRBJ1-1	TRBD1	CASSASNLQGATEAFF	TGTGCCAGCAGCGCCTCAAATTTACAGGGGGCCACTGAAGCTTTCTTT
-	TRBV9	TRBJ2-7	TRBD1	CASSPRTGGQEQYF	TGTGCCAGCAGCCCCAGAACAGGGGGCCAAGAGCAGTACTTC
few	TRBV27	TRBJ1-5	TRBD1	CASSLRPDRGSNQPQHF	TGTGCCAGCAGTTTACGGCCGGACAGGGGATCAAATCAGCCCCAGCATTTT
-	TRBV6-5	TRBJ1-1	-	CASSLRDTEAFF	TGTGCCAGCAGTTTGAGGGACACTGAAGCTTTCTTT
-	TRBV6-6	TRBJ2-5	TRBD1	CASSGTVRETQYF	TGTGCCAGCAGCGGGACAGTGCGGGAGACCCAGTACTTC
few	TRBV7-2	TRBJ2-3	TRBD2	CASSLGGTSVTDTQYF	TGTGCCAGCAGCTTAGGAGGGACTAGCGTAACAGATACGCAGTATTTT
many	TRBV4-2	TRBJ2-7	TRBD2	CASSQGLAETYEQYF	TGTGCCAGCAGCCAAGGGCTAGCGGAGACCTACGAGCAGTACTTC
few	TRBV7-9	TRBJ2-2	TRBD2	CASSLRLALNTGELFF	TGTGCCAGCAGCCTCAGACTAGCGCTAAACACCGGGGAGCTGTTTTTT
few	TRBV4-1	TRBJ2-1	TRBD2	CASRETQTSGRADEQFF	TGCGCCAGCAGGGAGACACAAACTAGCGGGAGGGCCGATGAGCAGTTCTTC
-	TRBV29-1	TRBJ2-7	TRBD1	CSVEIARGYEQYF	TGCAGCGTTGAAATAGCCAGGGGGTACGAGCAGTACTTC
-	TRBV9	TRBJ1-1	-	CASSVAQNTEAFF	TGTGCCAGCAGCGTAGCCCAGAACACTGAAGCTTTCTTT
-	TRBV19	TRBJ1-1	-	CASSIGETGFLKEREAFF	TGTGCCAGTAGTATAGGGGAGACCGGCTTCCTTAAAGAGCGGGAAGCTTTCTTT
few	TRBV6-1	TRBJ2-2	TRBD2	CASSGGLAGNTGELFF	TGTGCCAGCAGTGGGGGGCTAGCGGGTAACACCGGGGAGCTGTTTTTT
few	TRBV27	TRBJ2-5	TRBD1	CASSSGQGAQYF	TGTGCCAGCAGTTCCGGACAGGGGGCCCAGTACTTC